These T cell receptor beta chains were read from a single sample in a study of blood T cell repertoires in COVID-19. Repertoires were generated with immunoSEQ multiplex PCR, while TCRdb's copy carries only in-frame clones and drops some. The sample has roughly 300,000 clones; around 90% are singletons. The sequenced sample consisted of peripheral blood. These TCRs come from a man between 18 and 29 years old with active or convalescent COVID-19. CDR3s include the opening cysteine and the closing phenylalanine or tryptophan. D genes are given only for firm matches. The listing skips clone size in some rows; elsewhere it reads once, few, many or a size class.

TRBJ1-5 | TRBV4-3 | - | - | 14 | TGCGCCAGCAGCCAAGCCGCTGGAAGCGGGCCCCAGCATTTT | CASSQAAGSGPQHF
TRBJ1-4 | TRBV6-5 | - | - | 14 | TGTGCCAGCAGTTCGAAACACGGAGGTGAAAAACTGTTTTTT | CASSSKHGGEKLFF
TRBJ2-1 | TRBV20-1 | - | - | 11 | TGCAGTGCTAGGAGGGTTGATGAGCAGTTCTTC | CSARRVDEQFF
TRBJ2-7 | TRBV27 | - | - | 13 | TGTGCCAGCAGTGGGCTTGGCTCCTACGAGCAGTACTTC | CASSGLGSYEQYF
TRBJ1-4 | TRBV3-1/TRBV3-2 | - | - | 14 | TGTGCCAGCAGCCAAGAGAGGTTCAATGAAAAACTGTTTTTT | CASSQERFNEKLFF
TRBJ1-1 | TRBV6-5 | - | - | 15 | TGTGCCACCCGCCGGTTAGGGAGGGAATGGACTGAAGCTTTCTTT | CATRRLGREWTEAFF
TRBJ1-2 | TRBV7-9 | - | TRBD1 | 17 | TGTGCCAGCAGCCCACATCTGGGGCAGGGGGCAGGCTATGGCTACACCTTC | CASSPHLGQGAGYGYTF
TRBJ2-3 | TRBV10-2 | - | - | 14 | TGCGCCAGCAGTGAGGTTGTTCCAACAGATACGCAGTATTTT | CASSEVVPTDTQYF
TRBJ1-2 | TRBV10-3 | - | TRBD1 | 14 | TGTGCCATCAGGGACAGGGGGCGAGTCCATGGCTACACCTTC | CAIRDRGRVHGYTF
TRBJ1-5 | TRBV3-1/TRBV3-2 | - | - | 16 | TGTGCCAGCAGCCAAGCGCAGGGCGGAATTTTGCAGCCCCAGCATTTT | CASSQAQGGILQPQHF
TRBJ2-5 | TRBV29-1 | - | - | 13 | TGCAGCGTCCTTCTGGACAGCCAAGAGACCCAGTACTTC | CSVLLDSQETQYF
TRBJ1-6 | TRBV11-2 | - | TRBD1 | 14 | TGTGCCAGCAGCTCGGGACAGTATAATTCACCCCTCCACTTT | CASSSGQYNSPLHF
TRBJ1-6 | TRBV15 | - | TRBD1 | 20 | TGTGCCACCAGCAGAAGGGACAGACCAAAAGCCTTTCTCAAGAATTCACCCCTCCACTTT | CATSRRDRPKAFLKNSPLHF
TRBJ1-2 | TRBV6-5 | - | - | 14 | TGTGCCAGGGGGGCAGGGGCAATAAACTATGGCTACACCTTC | CARGAGAINYGYTF
TRBJ2-3 | TRBV24-1 | - | TRBD2 | 16 | TGTGCCACCAGTGATTCCGGACTAGCTGGCACAGATACGCAGTATTTT | CATSDSGLAGTDTQYF
TRBJ2-1 | TRBV27 | - | - | 14 | TGTGCCAGCCGAATATCGGGGTTCCACAATGAGCAGTTCTTC | CASRISGFHNEQFF
TRBJ2-7 | TRBV12-3/TRBV12-4 | once | - | 12 | TGTGCCAGCAGTAGGAGCTCCTACGAGCAGTACTTC | CASSRSSYEQYF
TRBJ1-5 | TRBV7-2 | - | - | 14 | TGTGCCAGCAGCTTGGGACTCTGGAATCAGCCCCAGCATTTT | CASSLGLWNQPQHF
TRBJ1-1 | TRBV2 | - | - | 18 | TGTGCCAGCAGCCCGTTACAAGGTTCATGGGGGGGTAACACTGAAGCTTTCTTT | CASSPLQGSWGGNTEAFF
TRBJ1-1 | TRBV4-1 | - | - | 12 | TGCGCCAGCAGCCAAGGGCAGGGTGAAGCTTTCTTT | CASSQGQGEAFF
TRBJ1-1 | TRBV7-9 | - | - | 14 | TGTGCCAGCAGCCCCCAGGGAATGAACACTGAAGCTTTCTTT | CASSPQGMNTEAFF
TRBJ2-3 | TRBV11-2 | - | TRBD1 | 16 | TGTGCCAGCAGCTCCTGGGACAGGGAGGGCACAGATACGCAGTATTTT | CASSSWDREGTDTQYF
TRBJ2-5 | TRBV27 | - | TRBD1 | 21 | TGTGCCAGCAGTTACCCGGGGACAGGGACCCCAGATGTATATGGACAAGAGACCCAGTACTTC | CASSYPGTGTPDVYGQETQYF
TRBJ2-7 | TRBV29-1 | - | - | 15 | TGCAGCGTTGAATCGGCGGAGGAAGACCGCTACGAGCAGTACTTC | CSVESAEEDRYEQYF
TRBJ2-5 | TRBV5-4 | - | - | 18 | TGTGCCAGCAGCCCAGCCGGTGCGAGCAGTATGCCAGGGGAGACCCAGTACTTC | CASSPAGASSMPGETQYF
TRBJ2-5 | TRBV5-1 | - | TRBD1 | 14 | TGCGCCAGCAGAAGGACAGGGGGCGCGGAGACCCAGTACTTC | CASRRTGGAETQYF
TRBJ2-3 | TRBV7-3 | - | - | 17 | TGTGCCAGCAGCGGCCCGTTGGGGGACTTAGGGACAGATACGCAGTATTTT | CASSGPLGDLGTDTQYF
TRBJ1-6 | TRBV9 | - | - | 14 | TGTGCCAGCAGCGCCCCGGGGTTCTATTCACCCCTCCACTTT | CASSAPGFYSPLHF
TRBJ1-1 | TRBV12-5 | - | TRBD1 | 14 | TGTGCTAGTGGTTTGGGACAGGGGGTTACTGAAGCTTTCTTT | CASGLGQGVTEAFF
TRBJ1-3 | TRBV5-4 | - | - | 18 | TGTGCCAGCAGCTTGGCCCCCACGATTAGCTACTCTGGAAACACCATATATTTT | CASSLAPTISYSGNTIYF
TRBJ2-3 | TRBV7-2 | - | TRBD2 | 16 | TGTGCCAGCAGCTCCGCAGCAGGACTAGCGGGCTATACGCAGTATTTT | CASSSAAGLAGYTQYF
TRBJ1-2 | TRBV28 | - | - | 14 | TGTGCCAGCAGTATAAGGGCAGGGGTTTATGGCTACACCTTC | CASSIRAGVYGYTF
TRBJ1-2 | TRBV18 | - | TRBD1 | 14 | TGTGCCAGCTCACCAGCAGGACAGGGAGTGGAGTACACCTTC | CASSPAGQGVEYTF
TRBJ1-5 | TRBV7-2 | - | - | 14 | TGTGCCAGCAGCCCTCGCGGGGGCAATCAGCCCCAGCATTTT | CASSPRGGNQPQHF
TRBJ2-7 | TRBV7-8 | - | - | 18 | TGTGCCAGCAGCCAACACCCACTAACGAGGGGGACCTCCTACGAGCAGTACTTC | CASSQHPLTRGTSYEQYF
TRBJ2-5 | TRBV28 | - | - | 15 | TGTGCCAGCAGTTTACAGGCAGGGAAGCAAGAGACCCAGTACTTC | CASSLQAGKQETQYF
TRBJ1-5 | TRBV7-2 | - | - | 13 | TGTGCCAGCAGCATCAATAGCAATCAGCCCCAGCATTTT | CASSINSNQPQHF
TRBJ2-1 | TRBV4-1 | - | - | 17 | TGCGCCAGCAGCCAGGGGGGACAGTTAAGCTCCTACAATGAGCAGTTCTTC | CASSQGGQLSSYNEQFF
TRBJ2-2 | TRBV7-8 | - | TRBD1 | 19 | TGTGCCAGCAGCTCATACGCCGGGACAGGGGTCACGAACACCGGGGAGCTGTTTTTT | CASSSYAGTGVTNTGELFF
TRBJ2-5 | TRBV5-3 | - | - | 14 | TGTGCCAGAAGCTTGGTCGGCGGGTCAGAGACCCAGTACTTC | CARSLVGGSETQYF
TRBJ1-3 | TRBV5-1 | - | - | 16 | TGCGCCAGCAGCTACGGGCGGGCCTACTCTGGAAACACCATATATTTT | CASSYGRAYSGNTIYF
TRBJ2-3 | TRBV24-1 | once | - | 13 | TGTGCCACCAGTGATCTCGAGGCAGATACGCAGTATTTT | CATSDLEADTQYF
TRBJ1-2 | TRBV4-1 | - | - | 12 | TGCGCCAGCAGCCCCGGACTCTATGGCTACACCTTC | CASSPGLYGYTF
TRBJ2-5 | TRBV6-5 | once | - | 15 | TGTGCCAGCAGTTACCATCAGGGGAGTCAGGAGACCCAGTACTTC | CASSYHQGSQETQYF
TRBJ2-7 | TRBV11-2 | once | TRBD1 | 13 | TGTGCCAGCAGCCTTCGGACAGGATACGAGCAGTACTTC | CASSLRTGYEQYF
TRBJ2-5 | TRBV20-1 | - | TRBD2 | 14 | TGCAGTGCTAGTCTGCGGGGAGGGCCAGAGACCCAGTACTTC | CSASLRGGPETQYF